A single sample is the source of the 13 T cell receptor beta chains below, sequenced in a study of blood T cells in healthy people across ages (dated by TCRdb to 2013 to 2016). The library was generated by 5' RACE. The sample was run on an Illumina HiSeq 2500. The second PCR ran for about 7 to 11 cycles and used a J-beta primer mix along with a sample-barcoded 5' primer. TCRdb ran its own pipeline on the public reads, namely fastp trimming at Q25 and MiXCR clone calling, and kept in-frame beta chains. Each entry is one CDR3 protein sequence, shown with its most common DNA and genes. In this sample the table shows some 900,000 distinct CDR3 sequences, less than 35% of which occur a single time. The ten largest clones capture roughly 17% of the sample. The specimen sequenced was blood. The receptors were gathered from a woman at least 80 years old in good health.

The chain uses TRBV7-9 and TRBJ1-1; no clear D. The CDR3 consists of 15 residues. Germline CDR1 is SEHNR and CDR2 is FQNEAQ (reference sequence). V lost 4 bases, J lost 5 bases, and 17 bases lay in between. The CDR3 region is CASSSSWQTPTEAFF. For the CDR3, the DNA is TGTGCCAGCAGCTCATCGTGGCAGACCCCTACTGAAGCTTTCTTT.

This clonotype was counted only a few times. In DNA form, the CDR3 reads TGTGCCAGCACTGAGGGGACAGGGCCCTATGGCTACACCTTC. This codes for CASTEGTGPYGYTF. The J gene is TRBJ1-2, the V gene TRBV28; 9 nucleotides match TRBD1. CDR1 and CDR2 from the germline V gene are MDHEN and SYDVKM. Unmatched junction bases numbered 7, after V lost 7 bases and J lost 4 bases. This CDR3 spans 14 amino acids.

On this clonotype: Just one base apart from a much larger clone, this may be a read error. The CDR3, as DNA: TGTGCCAGCAGCTTAGGGGAAAGGGCGCCCCCCCACTTT. Amino acid sequence: CASSLGERAPPHF. The chain recombines TRBV7-2 with TRBJ1-6, with D unclear. This CDR3 region has 13 residues. CDR1 is SGHTA, CDR2 FQGNSA, per germline.

CDR3 sequence: CASSASGTGYRLDEKLFF. The CDR3 DNA reads TGTGCCAGCAGTGCATCCGGGACAGGGTACCGCCTAGATGAAAAACTGTTTTTT. V and J are TRBV12-3 or TRBV12-4 and TRBJ1-4; TRBD1 matches at 9 bases. V was clipped by 5 bases and J by 6 bases; unmatched bases: 16. The CDR3 totals 18 residues.

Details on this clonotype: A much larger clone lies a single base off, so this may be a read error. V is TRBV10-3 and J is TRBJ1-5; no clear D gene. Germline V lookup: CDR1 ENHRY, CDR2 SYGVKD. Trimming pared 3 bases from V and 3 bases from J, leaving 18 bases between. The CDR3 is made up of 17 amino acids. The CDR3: CAISDPTKPGNNQPQHF. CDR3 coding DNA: TGTGCCATCAGTGATCCAACCAAACCGGGAAACAATCAGCCCCAGCATTTT.

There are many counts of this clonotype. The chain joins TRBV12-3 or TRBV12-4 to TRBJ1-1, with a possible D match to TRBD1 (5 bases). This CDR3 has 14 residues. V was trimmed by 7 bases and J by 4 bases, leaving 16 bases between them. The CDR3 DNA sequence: TGTGCCAGCAATGCAAGGCAGGGACCCACTGAAGCTTTCTTT. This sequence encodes CASNARQGPTEAFF.

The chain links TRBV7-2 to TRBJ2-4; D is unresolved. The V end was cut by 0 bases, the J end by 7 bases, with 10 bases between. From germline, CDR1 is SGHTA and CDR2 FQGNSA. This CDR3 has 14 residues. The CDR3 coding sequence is TGTGCCAGCAGCTTAGCCGGCAGCTCGAACATTCAGTACTTC. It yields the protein CASSLAGSSNIQYF.

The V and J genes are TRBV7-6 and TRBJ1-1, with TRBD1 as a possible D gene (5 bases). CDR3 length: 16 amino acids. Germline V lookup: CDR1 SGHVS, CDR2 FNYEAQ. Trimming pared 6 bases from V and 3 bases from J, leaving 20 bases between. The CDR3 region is CASSGAFLAGDTEAFF. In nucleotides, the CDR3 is TGTGCCAGCAGTGGGGCTTTCCTCGCTGGAGACACTGAAGCTTTCTTT.

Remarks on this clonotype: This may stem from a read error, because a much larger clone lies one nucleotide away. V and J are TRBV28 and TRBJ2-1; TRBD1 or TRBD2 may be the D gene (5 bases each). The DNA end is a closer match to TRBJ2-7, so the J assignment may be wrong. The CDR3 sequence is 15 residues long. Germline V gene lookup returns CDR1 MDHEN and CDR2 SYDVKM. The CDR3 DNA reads TGTGCCAGCAGGACCGGGACCGTTGGTTACAATGAGCAGTACTTC. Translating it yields CASRTGTVGYNEQYF.

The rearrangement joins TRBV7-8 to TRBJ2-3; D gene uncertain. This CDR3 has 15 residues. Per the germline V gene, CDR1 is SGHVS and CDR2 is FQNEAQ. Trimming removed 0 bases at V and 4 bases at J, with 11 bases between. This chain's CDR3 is CASSLAGPFADTQYF. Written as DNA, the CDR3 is TGTGCCAGCAGCTTAGCAGGGCCCTTCGCAGATACGCAGTATTTT.

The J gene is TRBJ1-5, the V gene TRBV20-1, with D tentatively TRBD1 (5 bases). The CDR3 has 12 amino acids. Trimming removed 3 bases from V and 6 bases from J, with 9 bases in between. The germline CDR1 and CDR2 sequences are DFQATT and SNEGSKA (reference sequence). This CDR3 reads CSASGGTQPQHF. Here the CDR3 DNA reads TGCAGTGCTAGTGGCGGGACTCAGCCCCAGCATTTT.

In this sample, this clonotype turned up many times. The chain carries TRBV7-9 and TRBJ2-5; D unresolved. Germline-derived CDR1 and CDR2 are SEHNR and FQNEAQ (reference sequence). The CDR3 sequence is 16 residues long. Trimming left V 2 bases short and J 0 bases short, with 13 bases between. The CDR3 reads CASSLRFGRNQETQYF. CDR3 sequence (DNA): TGTGCCAGCAGCTTAAGGTTCGGGCGCAACCAAGAGACCCAGTACTTC.

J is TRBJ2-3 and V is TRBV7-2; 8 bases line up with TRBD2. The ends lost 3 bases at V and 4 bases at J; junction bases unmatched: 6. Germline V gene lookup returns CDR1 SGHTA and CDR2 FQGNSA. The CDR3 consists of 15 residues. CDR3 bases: TGTGCCAGCAGCTTCCGGGGGGGCGGGGCAGATACGCAGTATTTT. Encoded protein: CASSFRGGGADTQYF.